This T cell receptor beta chain was recovered during a study of blood T cell repertoires in COVID-19. Looking at the study overall: COVID-19 samples, acute and convalescent, were from the United States, Italy and Spain. PBMCs, B-cell-depleted T cells, or T cells provided the cDNA or gDNA that made up the material.

Original analysis: Counts of nucleated cells, estimated from reference gene primer amplification, were obtained. Profiling relied on immunoSEQ multiplex PCR, and the TCRdb table lists in-frame clones only, not all of them. That table furnishes V, J and clone size, whereas the DNA furnished D and trimming. The sample includes about 180,000 clones, 70% to 90% of them seen just once. CDR1 MNHEY and CDR2 SMNVEV come from the germline V gene (reference sequence). Trimming took 4 bases from V and 4 from J, leaving 40 bases between them. This CDR3 spans 23 amino acids. V usage is TRBV27 and J usage is TRBJ1-2, with D tentatively TRBD1 (5 bases). The receptor's source is a human donor with active or convalescent COVID-19. The donor label of this sample is uncertain. What was sequenced was peripheral blood. In DNA form, the CDR3 reads TGTGCCAGCAGTTCCGGATCCCATCCGCCCCCCCGAAATCTCCAGGGTAAACGCTATGGCTACACCTTC. It is translated as CASSSGSHPPPRNLQGKRYGYTF.